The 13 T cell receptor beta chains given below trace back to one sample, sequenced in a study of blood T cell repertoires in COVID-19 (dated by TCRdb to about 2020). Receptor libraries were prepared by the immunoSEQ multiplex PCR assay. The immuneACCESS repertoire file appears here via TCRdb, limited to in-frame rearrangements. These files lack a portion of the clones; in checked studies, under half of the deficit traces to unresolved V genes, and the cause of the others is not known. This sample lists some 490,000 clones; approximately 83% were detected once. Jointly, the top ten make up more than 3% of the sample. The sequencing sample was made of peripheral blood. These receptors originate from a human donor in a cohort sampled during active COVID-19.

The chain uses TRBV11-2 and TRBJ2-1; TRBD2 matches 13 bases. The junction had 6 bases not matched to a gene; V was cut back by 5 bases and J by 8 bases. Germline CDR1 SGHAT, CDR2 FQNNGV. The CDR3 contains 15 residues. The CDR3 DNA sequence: TGTGCCAGCAGCCTACTAGCGGGAGGGTTCTATGAGCAGTTCTTC. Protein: CASSLLAGGFYEQFF.

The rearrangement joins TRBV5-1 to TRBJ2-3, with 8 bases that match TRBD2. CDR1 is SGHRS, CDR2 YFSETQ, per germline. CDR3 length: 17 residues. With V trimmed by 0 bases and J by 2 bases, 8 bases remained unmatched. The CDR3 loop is CASSLEGSGIPTDTQYF. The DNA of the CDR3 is TGCGCCAGCAGCTTGGAGGGTAGCGGGATACCCACAGATACGCAGTATTTT.

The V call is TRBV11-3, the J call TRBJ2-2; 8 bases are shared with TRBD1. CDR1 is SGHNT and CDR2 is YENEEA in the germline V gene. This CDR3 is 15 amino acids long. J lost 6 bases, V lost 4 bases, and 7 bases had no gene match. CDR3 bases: TGTGCCAGCAGCTCCGGGACAGGTCCAGCCGGGGAGCTGTTTTTT. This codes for CASSSGTGPAGELFF.

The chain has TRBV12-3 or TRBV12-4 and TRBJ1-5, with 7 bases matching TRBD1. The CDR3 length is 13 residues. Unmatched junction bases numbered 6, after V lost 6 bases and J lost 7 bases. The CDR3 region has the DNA TGTGCCAGCAGCGGACAGGCGATACAGCCCCAGCATTTT. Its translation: CASSGQAIQPQHF.

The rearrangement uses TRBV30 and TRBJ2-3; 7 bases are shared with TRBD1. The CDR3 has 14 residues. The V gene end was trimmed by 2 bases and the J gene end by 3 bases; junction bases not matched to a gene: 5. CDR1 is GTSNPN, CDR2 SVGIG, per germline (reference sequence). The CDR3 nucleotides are TGTGCCTGGAGTAAGGGGGCGAATACAGATACGCAGTATTTT. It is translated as CAWSKGANTDTQYF.

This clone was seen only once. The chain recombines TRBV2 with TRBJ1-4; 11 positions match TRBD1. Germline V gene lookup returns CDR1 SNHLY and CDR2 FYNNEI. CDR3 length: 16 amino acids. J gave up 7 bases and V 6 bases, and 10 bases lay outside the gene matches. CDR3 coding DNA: TGTGCCAGCAGACGGACAGGGGGCACTCAGCGTGAAAAACTGTTTTTT. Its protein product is CASRRTGGTQREKLFF.

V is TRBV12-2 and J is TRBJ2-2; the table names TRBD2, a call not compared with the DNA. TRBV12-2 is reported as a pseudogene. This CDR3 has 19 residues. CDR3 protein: CASRLALVVGTNPTGELFF. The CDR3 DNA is TGTGCAAGTCGCTTAGCCTTGGTCGTCGGGACTAACCCTACCGGGGAGCTGTTTTTT.

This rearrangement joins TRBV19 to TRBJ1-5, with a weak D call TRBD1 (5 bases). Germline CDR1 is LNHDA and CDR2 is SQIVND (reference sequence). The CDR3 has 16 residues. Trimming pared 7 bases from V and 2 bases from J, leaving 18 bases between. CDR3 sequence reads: CASNPTGPIGNQPQHF. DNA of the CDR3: TGTGCCAGTAACCCCACAGGTCCTATTGGCAATCAGCCCCAGCATTTT.

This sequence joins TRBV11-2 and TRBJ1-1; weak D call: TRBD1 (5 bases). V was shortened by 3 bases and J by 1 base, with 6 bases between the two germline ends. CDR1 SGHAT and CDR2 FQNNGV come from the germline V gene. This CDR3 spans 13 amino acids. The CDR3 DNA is TGTGCCAGCAGCTTCGACAGGAACACTGAAGCTTTCTTT. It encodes CASSFDRNTEAFF.

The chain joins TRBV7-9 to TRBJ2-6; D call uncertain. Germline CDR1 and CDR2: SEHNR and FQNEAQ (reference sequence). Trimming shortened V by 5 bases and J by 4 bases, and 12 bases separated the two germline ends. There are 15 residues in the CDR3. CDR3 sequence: CASSQPITGANVLTF. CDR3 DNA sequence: TGTGCCAGCAGCCAACCTATAACCGGGGCCAACGTCCTGACTTTC.

This CDR3 reads CASSPPPREHHEQFF. CDR3 nucleotides: TGTGCCAGCAGCCCGCCCCCCCGGGAGCATCATGAGCAGTTCTTC. The rearrangement links TRBV5-4 to TRBJ2-1; weak D call: TRBD2 (6 bases). The germline gives CDR1 SGHNT, CDR2 YYREEE (reference sequence). This CDR3 has 15 residues. Trimming shortened V by 4 bases and J by 8 bases, and 19 bases separated the two germline ends.

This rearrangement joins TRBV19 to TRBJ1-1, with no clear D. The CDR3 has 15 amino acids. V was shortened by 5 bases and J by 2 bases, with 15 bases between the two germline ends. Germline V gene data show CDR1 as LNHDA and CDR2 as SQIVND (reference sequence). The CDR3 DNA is TGTGCCAGTAGTCACCCTGGCGGCATTAACACTGAAGCTTTCTTT. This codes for CASSHPGGINTEAFF. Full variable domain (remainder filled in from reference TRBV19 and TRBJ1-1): DGGITQSPKYLFRKEGQNVTLSCEQNLNHDAMYWYRQDPGQGLRLIYYSQIVNDFQKGDIAEGYSVSREKKESFPLTVTSAQKNPTAFYLCASSHPGGINTEAFFGQGTRLTVV.

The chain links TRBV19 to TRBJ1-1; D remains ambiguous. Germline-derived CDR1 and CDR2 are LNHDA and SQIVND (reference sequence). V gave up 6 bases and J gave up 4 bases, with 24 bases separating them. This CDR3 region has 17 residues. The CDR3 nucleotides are TGTGCCAGTAGCATGCCGAGCCCTTATTCATTTGGCACTGAAGCTTTCTTT. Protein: CASSMPSPYSFGTEAFF.